This entry is about one T cell receptor (beta chain). Libraries were prepared by immunoSEQ multiplex PCR; TCRdb keeps only in-frame clonotypes and omits some of them. The data contain about 270,000 clones, 75% to 90% of them singletons. V lost 3 bases and J 6 bases, leaving 11 bases between the germline ends. This CDR3 region has 13 residues. Germline CDR1 KGHSH, CDR2 LQKENI. This sample was included in a study of blood T cell repertoires in COVID-19. Assignments of participants to cohorts depended upon their own reported clinical history. The sample taken for sequencing was PBMCs or T cells enriched from blood (not recorded which). This clonotype was sampled from a woman aged 18-35 years who had recovered from COVID-19. This chain joins TRBV18 and TRBJ1-1, with D perhaps TRBD1 (6 bases). For the CDR3, the DNA is TGTGCCAGCTCACCCGACAGGACCGCTGAAGCTTTCTTT. It specifies CASSPDRTAEAFF.